Shown below are 5 T cell receptor beta chains from a single sample sequenced in a study of CD8 T cells in Susac syndrome. An input of 0.5 to 1 ug of RNA was subjected to reverse transcription using random hexamers. TCRdb independently ran MiXCR on the immunoSEQ multiplex PCR reads; one entry per CDR3 protein. The table records about 73,000 distinct CDR3 sequences, roughly 95% of them present only once. Material: CD8+ T cells from PBMCs. The receptors here all came from a human donor with multiple sclerosis.

The V and J genes are TRBV6-5 and TRBJ2-1; no clear D gene. The ends were cut back, 2 bases at V and 2 bases at J, with 16 bases in the middle. The germline V gene encodes CDR1 MNHEY and CDR2 SVGAGI. CDR3 length: 17 amino acids. CDR3 residues: CASSYAHPLGPYNEQFF. CDR3 nucleotide sequence: TGTGCCAGCAGTTACGCCCATCCCTTGGGTCCCTACAATGAGCAGTTCTTC.

This sequence joins TRBV6-4 and TRBJ2-3, with 9 bases identical to TRBD2. Germline V gene data show CDR1 as MRHNA and CDR2 as SNTAGT. This CDR3 is 16 amino acids long. V trimming: 0 bases; J trimming: 4 bases; junction bases outside the gene matches: 5. The CDR3 DNA sequence: TGTGCCAGCAGTGACTCTAGCGGGAGTAGCGCAGATACGCAGTATTTT. It specifies CASSDSSGSSADTQYF.

The chain couples TRBV20-1 to TRBJ1-6, with TRBD1 matching over 8 bases. Germline CDR1 is DFQATT and CDR2 is SNEGSKA (reference sequence). CDR3 length: 16 amino acids. V was pared by 0 bases and J by 2 bases, with 3 bases of the junction left unmatched. The CDR3: CSARDRDRTYNSPLHF. In DNA form, the CDR3 reads TGCAGTGCTAGAGATAGGGACAGGACCTATAATTCACCCCTCCACTTT.

CDR3 sequence reads: CAWTPRGRSNTEAFF. DNA for the CDR3: TGTGCCTGGACCCCCCGTGGCAGATCGAACACTGAAGCTTTCTTT. V and J are TRBV30 and TRBJ1-1; no clear D gene. Germline-derived CDR1 and CDR2 are GTSNPN and SVGIG (reference sequence). V was shortened by 4 bases and J by 1 base, with 16 bases between the two germline ends. The CDR3 runs to 15 residues.

The V and J genes are TRBV6-2 or TRBV6-3 and TRBJ1-2; TRBD1 matches at 7 bases. This CDR3 has 15 residues. Trimming at V came to 2 bases and at J to 4 bases, leaving 7 bases not matched to a gene. Looked up from germline, CDR1 is MNHEY and CDR2 is SVGEGT. The CDR3 DNA reads TGTGCCAGCAGTTACCACCCGGACAGGCCCTATGGCTACACCTTC. It specifies CASSYHPDRPYGYTF.